This T cell receptor (beta chain) derives from a study of monozygotic twins with inflammatory bowel disease (dated by TCRdb to about 2019). Concerning the study at large: In total, about 30 monozygotic twin pairs made up the full study: 19 Danish pairs, all IBD-discordant, plus nine German pairs, of which four were IBD-concordant and five were IBD-discordant. Each individual had, on average, about 151 000 unique TCRalpha sequences and 181 000 unique TCRbeta sequences available for analysis. Disease-associated traits were sought mainly through comparisons between IBD patients and their genetically identical healthy co-twins within discordant pairs. General conclusions and limits of the study: The analysis was unable to tell apart different T cell subtypes. Because patients were on differing immunosuppressive treatments, the repertoires may have picked up extra background noise and inter-individual variability. Measured by the inverse Simpson index, TCRbeta repertoire diversity was lower in IBD patients than in their healthy co-twins. Repertoire similarity did not differ between concordant and discordant twins, possibly due to limited statistical power. The results gave no support for a single strong signal or clonotype linked to IBD. Fewer clonotypes were shared with other individuals by IBD patients than by healthy twins, most markedly in patients showing signs of disease activity.

From each donor, a roughly 2.5 ml peripheral blood sample was collected into PAXgene tubes and stored at -80 degrees C. Total RNA was isolated from whole blood with the PAXgene blood miRNA kit on an automated QIAcube, without T cell sorting. Deep TCRalpha and TCRbeta repertoire profiling with unique molecular barcoding was performed on peripheral blood of monozygotic twin pairs concordant or discordant for inflammatory bowel disease. Smoking habits were recorded for all twin pairs, with individuals classified as current, former or never smokers. Receptors were amplified or captured by 5' RACE. For each TCR library, approximately 3.5 ug of total RNA was used. cDNA was synthesized with SMARTScribe reverse transcriptase in eight separate reactions per sample. During cDNA synthesis, template switching introduced unique molecular identifiers that contained a 6-nucleotide sample barcode. Amplification of TCRalpha and TCRbeta cDNA involved two nested PCRs of 16 and 9 cycles, and each PCR was followed by bead purification. Before amplification, the cDNA was treated with uracil DNA-glycosylase and purified using the QIAquick PCR purification kit. In the second PCR, Illumina TruSeq-compatible adapters and sample-specific barcodes were added. Library quality and concentration were assessed using TapeStation and Qubit, and roughly 5.5 ng of each library was pooled. Sequencing of pooled libraries was carried out on an Illumina HiSeq2500 single-index Rapid Run using 2 x 100 bp reads and custom sequencing primers. Under the source paper's analysis protocol: MiGEC version 1.2.6 was used for UMI-based consensus assembly to correct PCR and sequencing errors. V(D)J alignment, clonotype assembly and CDR3 extraction were performed with MiXCR version 2.1.1. Normalisation of gene usage, clonotype sharing and MAIT/NKT TCR abundance was achieved by analysing the top 1000, 10 000 and 20 000 clonotypes per sample. After downsampling to 27 000 UMIs, diversity was calculated as the inverse Simpson index using the vegan R package. Paired Mann-Whitney U tests were applied to discordant twin pairs, and Benjamini-Hochberg correction was used for multiple testing. The reads, reprocessed by TCRdb, yield one row per CDR3 protein sequence and no DNA. Here the V and J calls rest on TCRdb's processing, not on the authors' analysis. The table for this sample shows approximately 400,000 distinct CDR3 sequences. The ten largest clones represent 2% to 3% of the sample.

Reading from cysteine to phenylalanine, the CDR3 counts 19 amino acids. No DNA has been recorded. Taken from the germline V gene, the CDR1 and CDR2 loops are MGHRA and YSYEKL. About this clonotype: Its antigen is currently not known.

This TCR was recovered from a human donor with ulcerative colitis or Crohn's disease, or a healthy co-twin of an affected twin (not recorded which). Recombination connected TRBV4-1 to TRBJ2-3. Sequenced material: blood. The CDR3 here reads CASSQGKISLEQSTDTQYF.